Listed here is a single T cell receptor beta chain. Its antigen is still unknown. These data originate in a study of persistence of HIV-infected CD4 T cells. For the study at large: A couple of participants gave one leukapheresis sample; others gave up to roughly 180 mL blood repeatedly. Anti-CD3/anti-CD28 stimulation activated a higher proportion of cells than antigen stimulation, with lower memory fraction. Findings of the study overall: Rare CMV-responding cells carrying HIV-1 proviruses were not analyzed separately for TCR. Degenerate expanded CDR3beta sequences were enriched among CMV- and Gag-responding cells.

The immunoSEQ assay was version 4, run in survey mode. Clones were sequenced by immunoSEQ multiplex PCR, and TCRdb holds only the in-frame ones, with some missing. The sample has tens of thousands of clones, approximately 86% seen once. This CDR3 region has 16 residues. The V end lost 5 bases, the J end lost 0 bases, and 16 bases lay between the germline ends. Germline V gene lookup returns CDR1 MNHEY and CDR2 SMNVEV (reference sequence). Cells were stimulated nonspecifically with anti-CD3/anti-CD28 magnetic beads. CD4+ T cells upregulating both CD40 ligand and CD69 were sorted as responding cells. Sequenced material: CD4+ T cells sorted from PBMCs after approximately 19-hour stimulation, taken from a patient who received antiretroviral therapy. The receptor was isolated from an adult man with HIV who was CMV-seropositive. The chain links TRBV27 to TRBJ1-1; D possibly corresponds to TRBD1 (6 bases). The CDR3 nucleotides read TGTGCCAGCAGTCCAAAGCAAGGGGGGCTGAACACTGAAGCTTTCTTT. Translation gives CASSPKQGGLNTEAFF.